These 16 T cell receptor beta chains came from one sample sequenced in a study of blood T cells in healthy people across ages. For the second PCR, which ran for 7 to 11 cycles, a sample-barcoded 5' primer and a J-beta primer mix were used. One entry per CDR3 protein results from TCRdb running MiXCR on the 5' RACE reads. This sample has about 580,000 distinct CDR3 sequences; around half occur once, and the top ten carry roughly 25%. Sample: blood. Receptors were obtained from a man aged 80 or over in good health.

This clonotype has just a few counts. This rearrangement joins TRBV5-6 to TRBJ2-3, with D maybe TRBD2 (6 bases). The CDR3 extends over 15 amino acids. The germline CDR1 and CDR2 sequences are SGHDT and YYEEEE. V was clipped by 0 bases and J by 5 bases, with 13 bases between them. CDR3 sequence: CASSLAPAGIDTQYF. The CDR3 DNA sequence: TGTGCCAGCAGCTTGGCCCCGGCGGGAATAGATACGCAGTATTTT.

V usage is TRBV30 and J usage is TRBJ1-1; D is possibly TRBD1 (5 bases). Trimming removed 4 bases from V and 4 bases from J, with 16 bases in between. Germline CDR1 and CDR2: GTSNPN and SVGIG (reference sequence). The CDR3 extends over 14 amino acids. The CDR3 nucleotides read TGTGCCTGGATAGGCAGGGCTGGTGGCACTGAAGCTTTCTTT. Its protein is CAWIGRAGGTEAFF.

The rearrangement uses TRBV5-1 and TRBJ2-7; the D call may be TRBD1 or TRBD2 (6 bases each). Trimming cost V 4 bases and J 1 base, with 24 bases left between them. CDR3 length: 18 amino acids. CDR1 SGHRS and CDR2 YFSETQ come from the germline V gene. The DNA of the CDR3 is TGCGCCAGCAGCACCAAATCATCGGGGGCCAGGGCATCCTACGAGCAGTACTTC. Its protein is CASSTKSSGARASYEQYF.

This clonotype has at least ten counts. The chain uses TRBV3-1 and TRBJ1-2; 9 bases agree with TRBD1. Germline V gives CDR1 LGHDT, CDR2 YNNKEL (reference sequence). With 4 bases clipped from V and 5 bases from J, the junction kept 5 bases outside the gene matches. CDR3 length: 14 amino acids. The CDR3 is CASSPGQGQYGYTF. The CDR3 DNA reads as TGTGCCAGCAGCCCCGGACAGGGGCAGTATGGCTACACCTTC.

This clonotype was detected a few times. The chain combines TRBV20-1 with TRBJ2-3; TRBD2 aligns across 8 bases. Germline V lookup: CDR1 DFQATT, CDR2 SNEGSKA (reference sequence). V lost 1 base and J lost 1; bases outside the gene matches: 7. This CDR3 is built from 16 residues. In nucleotides, the CDR3 is TGCAGTGCTAGAGTCCATAGCGGGATGGGCACAGATACGCAGTATTTT. It encodes CSARVHSGMGTDTQYF.

The CDR3 coding sequence is TGTGCCAGCAGTGTCCCCGGGACAGGGATCGGGGAGCTGTTTTTT. Protein product: CASSVPGTGIGELFF. The chain joins TRBV6-1 to TRBJ2-2; TRBD1 agrees at 9 bases. This CDR3 spans 15 amino acids. The junction had 7 bases not matched to a gene; V was cut back by 4 bases and J by 7 bases. In germline, CDR1 is MNHNS, CDR2 SASEGT.

This rearrangement joins TRBV18 to TRBJ2-7; D assignment may be TRBD1 or TRBD2 (6 bases each). From germline, CDR1 is KGHSH and CDR2 LQKENI. CDR3 size: 14 residues. Trimming took off 3 bases at V and 3 bases at J, with 12 bases between the two ends. The CDR3 DNA follows: TGTGCCAGCTCACCGCAACAGGGAGGCTACGAGCAGTACTTC. Residues: CASSPQQGGYEQYF. The full variable domain, rest sourced from reference TRBV18 and TRBJ2-7, is NAGVMQNPRHLVRRRGQEARLRCSPMKGHSHVYWYRQLPEEGLKFMVYLQKENIIDESGMPKERFSAEFPKEGPSILRIQQVVRGDSAAYFCASSPQQGGYEQYFGPGTRLTVT.

This clonotype was counted between two and nine times. This sequence joins TRBV4-2 and TRBJ2-5; the D is unclear. V lost 0 bases, J lost 3 bases, and 2 bases lay in between. Germline V gene data show CDR1 as LGHNA and CDR2 as YNFKEQ. This CDR3 region has 12 residues. CDR3 sequence reads: CASSQEKETQYF. CDR3 bases: TGTGCCAGCAGCCAAGAGAAAGAGACCCAGTACTTC.

The sample holds one count of this clonotype. A read error may account for a junction end that differs from germline. V is TRBV29-1 and J is TRBJ2-5, with TRBD1 identical over 10 bases. From germline, CDR1 is SQVTM and CDR2 ANQGSEA. The CDR3 is 13 amino acids. For the CDR3, the DNA is TGCAGCGTTGAAGAAGGACAGGGGGAGACCCGGTACTTC. Protein: CSVEEGQGETRYF.

The chain employs TRBV29-1 and TRBJ2-3; no clear D gene. The CDR3 has 11 amino acids. The ends were cut back, 3 bases at V and 0 bases at J, with 1 base in the middle. Germline-derived CDR1 and CDR2 are SQVTM and ANQGSEA. The CDR3 protein is CSVDSTDTQYF. Written as DNA, the CDR3 is TGCAGCGTTGACAGCACAGATACGCAGTATTTT.

As concerns this clonotype: This could be a read error, since a much larger clone is one nucleotide away. The chain carries TRBV10-3 and TRBJ2-3, with no clear D. V dropped 6 bases and J dropped 1 base, with 2 bases sitting between them. CDR1 is ENHRY and CDR2 is SYGVKD in the germline V gene. This CDR3 has 11 amino acids. The chain's CDR3 is CAIRGTDTQYF. The CDR3 region has the DNA TGTGCCATCAGGGGCACAGATACGCAGTATTTT.

V and J are TRBV28 and TRBJ1-1; D unresolved. This CDR3 is 12 amino acids long. Between the trimmed V and J ends, which lost 3 bases and 8 bases, there was a span of 10 bases. The V gene's germline CDR1 is MDHEN and CDR2 SYDVKM. CDR3 loop: CASSLLVTEAFF. The CDR3 DNA reads as TGTGCCAGCAGTTTGTTGGTAACAGAAGCTTTCTTT.

To note about this clonotype: A much larger clone is a single base away; this may be a read error. The rearrangement joins TRBV6-5 to TRBJ2-3; the D gene is possibly TRBD2 (5 bases). Germline V gives CDR1 MNHEY, CDR2 SVGAGI. Trimming stripped 0 bases from V and 4 bases from J, with 20 bases between. The length of the CDR3 is 18 residues. The CDR3 protein is CASSYSQRSPHRADTQYF. CDR3 DNA: TGTGCCAGCAGTTACTCGCAGCGGAGCCCCCACCGCGCAGATACGCAGTATTTT.

This clonotype was counted between two and nine times. This rearrangement joins TRBV20-1 to TRBJ2-3; 9 bases are a match to TRBD1. Germline CDR1 and CDR2: DFQATT and SNEGSKA (reference sequence). V was pared by 6 bases and J by 0 bases, with 7 bases of the junction left unmatched. The CDR3 covers 15 residues. The CDR3 here is CSAPDRGKSTDTQYF. The CDR3 nucleotides read TGCAGTGCCCCGGACAGGGGAAAAAGCACAGATACGCAGTATTTT.

This clonotype was counted between two and nine times. This sequence joins TRBV7-2 and TRBJ2-3, with 8 bases that match TRBD2. Germline CDR1 and CDR2: SGHTA and FQGNSA. This CDR3 comprises 14 residues. V gave up 2 bases and J gave up 5 bases; unmatched junction bases: 3. The CDR3 sequence: CASSLMAGGDTQYF. CDR3 sequence (DNA): TGTGCCAGCAGCTTAATGGCGGGGGGAGATACGCAGTATTTT.

The chain carries TRBV7-2 and TRBJ2-5; 11 nucleotides align to TRBD1. The germline V gene has CDR1 SGHTA and CDR2 FQGNSA. This CDR3 has 17 residues. Trimming took 5 bases from V and 3 from J; bases not matched to a gene: 11. DNA for the CDR3: TGTGCCAGCAGCCCCCGCACCCGGACAGGGGGCGAAGAGACCCAGTACTTC. It specifies CASSPRTRTGGEETQYF.